This is a list of T cell receptor beta chains from one sample in a study of blood T cell repertoires in COVID-19. Some clones are missing from TCRdb's copy, which holds only in-frame ones; the method was immunoSEQ multiplex PCR. The table records about 200,000 clones, about 83% of them present only once. The sample comprised peripheral blood. The receptors come from a woman in her forties or fifties with active or convalescent COVID-19. Each CDR3 is given without its conserved first and last residue.

V	J	CDR3
TRBV30	TRBJ2-5	AWGTSGETQY
TRBV6-5	TRBJ1-2	ASSPTGEHGYT
TRBV30	TRBJ1-2	AWSPRTIYGYT
TRBV5-1	TRBJ1-3	ASSSNRGRGNTIY
TRBV18	TRBJ1-2	ASSRSVDYGYT
TRBV24-1	TRBJ1-2	ATSDFRDRGEGYT
TRBV28	TRBJ1-3	ASSSGQSSGNTIY
TRBV3-1/TRBV3-2	TRBJ1-6	ASSLGRGQSPLH
TRBV10-3	TRBJ1-2	AISTGKIVNYGYT
TRBV7-3	TRBJ2-5	ASSLIGGGETQY
TRBV2	TRBJ1-4	ASTARTRTEKLF
TRBV28	TRBJ2-2	ASSWTGNTGELF
TRBV10-3	TRBJ2-2	AISDPGQGNTGELF
TRBV18	TRBJ1-2	ASSPGTSEGYT
TRBV6-4	TRBJ2-2	ASSREWNTGELF
TRBV2	TRBJ2-3	ASSSETQY
TRBV7-2	TRBJ2-1	ASSLGGGFSSYNEQF
TRBV5-1	TRBJ1-1	ASSLTGGDTEAF
TRBV7-9	TRBJ2-4	ASSPTGVGNIQY
TRBV7-6	TRBJ2-3	ASSRGLFTDTQY